One T cell receptor beta chain is described in this entry. Antigen: not known. The researchers produced TCR beta cDNA from roughly 500 ng total RNA with a constant-region primer. Sequencing libraries for TCR beta derived from three nested multiplex PCR rounds that used slightly modified ARM-PCR. Each of the first two PCR rounds ran 9 to 11 cycles with TRBV1-TRBV30 forward and C-beta reverse primers. TCRdb re-analysed the multiplex PCR reads in MiXCR, keeping a single row per CDR3 protein. Of some 110,000 distinct CDR3 sequences listed, around 64% are singletons. This record comes from a study of tumor-infiltrating lymphocytes in primary liver carcinoma. Study as a whole: The study enrolled male and female patients aged 30 to 69 years.

Regarding the study as a whole: When set against blood, tumors had a significantly higher top-250-clone fraction (p = 0.039).

The approximately 17-32 mg bulk tissue piece was not sorted before simultaneous RNA and DNA extraction. Enrolled patients were chronically infected with HBV and treatment-naive. For each tumor, five separate regions were sampled. V shed 4 bases, J shed 2 bases, and the junction held 5 bases outside the gene matches. Germline assignment: CDR1 MGHDK and CDR2 SYGVNS. This CDR3 contains 15 residues. The chain combines TRBV25-1 with TRBJ2-3, with TRBD1 matching over 8 bases. The receptor's source is a woman aged 55-75 years with primary liver carcinoma and hepatitis B virus infection. The material sequenced was liver tumor tissue from sampling region 3. The subset here: tumor region T3, left-lateral pole. The CDR3 DNA reads as TGTGCCAGCAGTGCTCCGGGACAGGACACAGATACGCAGTATTTT. Amino acid sequence: CASSAPGQDTDTQYF.